This passage covers 3 T cell receptor beta chains from one sample sequenced in a study of cytomegalovirus exposure and HLA in healthy donors. In the PCR, 60 Vbeta and 13 Jbeta primers were used. Here immunoSEQ multiplex PCR was the method, and the copy in TCRdb shows in-frame clones only, minus some. Here the sample spans under 200,000 clones, 65% to 90% being singletons. Sequencing used PBMCs. Receptor source: a man aged 50-59 years in good health and CMV-seropositive.

The chain uses TRBV5-1 and TRBJ2-1; D uncertain. The V gene's germline CDR1 is SGHRS and CDR2 YFSETQ. With 3 bases removed from V and 5 bases from J, the gap between germline ends came to 9 bases. The CDR3 sequence is 13 residues long. The CDR3 is CASSYGEHNEQFF. The CDR3 DNA sequence: TGCGCCAGCAGCTACGGAGAACACAATGAGCAGTTCTTC.

This clone was counted only a few times. The J gene is TRBJ2-2, the V gene TRBV9; 8 nucleotides match TRBD1. Trimming removed 0 bases from V and 1 base from J; junction bases left unmatched: 11. CDR3 length: 19 residues. Germline V gene sequence: CDR1 SGDLS, CDR2 YYNGEE. The CDR3 DNA reads as TGTGCCAGCAGCGTAGATCTTAGGTTAGGACAGGGGAACACCGGGGAGCTGTTTTTT. The encoded protein is CASSVDLRLGQGNTGELFF.

The J gene is TRBJ2-1, the V gene TRBV2; the match to TRBD1 covers 8 bases. After removal of 6 bases from V and 5 bases from J, the junction contained 3 bases not matched to a gene. The CDR3 contains 13 residues. Germline loops: CDR1 SNHLY, CDR2 FYNNEI. CDR3 nucleotides: TGTGCCAGCAGGACAGGGGTCAACAATGAGCAGTTCTTC. Translated: CASRTGVNNEQFF.